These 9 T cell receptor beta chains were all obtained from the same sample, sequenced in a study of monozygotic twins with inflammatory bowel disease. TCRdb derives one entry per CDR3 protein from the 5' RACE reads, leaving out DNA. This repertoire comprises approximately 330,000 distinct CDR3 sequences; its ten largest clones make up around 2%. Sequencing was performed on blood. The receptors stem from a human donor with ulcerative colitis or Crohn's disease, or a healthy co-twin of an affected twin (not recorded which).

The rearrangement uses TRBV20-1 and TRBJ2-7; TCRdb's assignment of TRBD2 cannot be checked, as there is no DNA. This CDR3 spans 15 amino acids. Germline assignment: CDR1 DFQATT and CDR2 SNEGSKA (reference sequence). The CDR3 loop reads CSAPPSGSHPYEQYF.

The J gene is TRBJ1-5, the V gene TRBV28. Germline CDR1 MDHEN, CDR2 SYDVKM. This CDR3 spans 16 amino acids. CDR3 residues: CAISLLEALLNQPQHF.

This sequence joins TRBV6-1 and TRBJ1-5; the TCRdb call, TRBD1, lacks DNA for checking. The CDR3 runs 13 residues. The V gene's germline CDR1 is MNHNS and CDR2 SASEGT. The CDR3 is CASSESGVQPQHF.

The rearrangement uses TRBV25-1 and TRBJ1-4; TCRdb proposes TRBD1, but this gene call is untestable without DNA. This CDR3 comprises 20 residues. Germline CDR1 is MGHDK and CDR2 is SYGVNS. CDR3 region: CASRLRANTTRDTANEKLFF.

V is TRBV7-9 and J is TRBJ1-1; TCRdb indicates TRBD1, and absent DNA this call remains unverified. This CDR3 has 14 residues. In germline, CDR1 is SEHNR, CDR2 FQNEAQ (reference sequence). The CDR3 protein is CASSKDRADTEAFF.

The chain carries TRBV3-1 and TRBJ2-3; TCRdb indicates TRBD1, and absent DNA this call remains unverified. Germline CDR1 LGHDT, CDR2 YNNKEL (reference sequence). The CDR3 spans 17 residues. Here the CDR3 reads CASSQDLRGRRKDTQYF.

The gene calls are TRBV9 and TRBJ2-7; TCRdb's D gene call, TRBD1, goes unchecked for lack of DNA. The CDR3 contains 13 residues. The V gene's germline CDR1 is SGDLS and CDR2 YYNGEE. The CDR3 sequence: CASSPTGLYEQYF.

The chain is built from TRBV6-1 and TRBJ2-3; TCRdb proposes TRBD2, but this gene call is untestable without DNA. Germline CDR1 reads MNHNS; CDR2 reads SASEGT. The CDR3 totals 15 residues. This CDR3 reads CASSDAGGGRDTQYF.

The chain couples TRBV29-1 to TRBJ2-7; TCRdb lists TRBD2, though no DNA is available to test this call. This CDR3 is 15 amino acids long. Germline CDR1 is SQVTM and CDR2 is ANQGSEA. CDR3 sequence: CSVVMGGGKFYEQYF.